This T cell receptor beta chain appears in the sequencing data of a study of blood T cell repertoires in COVID-19. Study-wide background: Researchers got acute and convalescent COVID-19 samples from the United States, Italy and Spain. Sources were T cells, B-cell-depleted T cells, or PBMCs; the material itself was cDNA or gDNA.

In the authors' methods: Estimated nucleated cell counts came from reference gene primer amplification. Clones were sequenced by immunoSEQ multiplex PCR, and TCRdb holds only the in-frame ones, with some missing. The V and J calls and the clone size are those of that table, but D and trimming were determined from the DNA. This table holds approximately 180,000 clones, 70% to 90% found once. The specimen was peripheral blood. This TCR was sampled from a man between 60 and 70 years old with acute or convalescent COVID-19.

This CDR3 reads CASSLAGQGVSEQYF. The CDR3 nucleotides read TGTGCCAGCAGCTTAGCGGGACAGGGGGTCTCCGAGCAGTACTTC. V usage is TRBV7-2 and J usage is TRBJ2-7; 11 bases map to TRBD1. The CDR3 sequence is 15 residues long. J was trimmed by 6 bases and V by 0 bases; bases with no gene match: 4. CDR1 is SGHTA, CDR2 FQGNSA, per germline.